This TCR beta chain stems from a study of cytomegalovirus exposure and HLA in healthy donors. Comment on this clone: Its specificity is unknown.

Healthy individuals who donated bone marrow served as the donors. Vbeta (60) and Jbeta (13) primers were used in the PCR. Clones were sequenced by immunoSEQ multiplex PCR, and TCRdb holds only the in-frame ones, with some missing. This table holds almost 200,000 clones, 79% found once. General study results and limits: The study recorded around 160 TCR beta chains that were cytomegalovirus-associated.

The receptor was derived from a male donor in good health and CMV-seropositive. The specimen sequenced was PBMCs.

The CDR3 reads CASSRLGGSAYEQYF. CDR3 DNA: TGTGCCAGCAGCCGTCTGGGCGGGAGCGCGTACGAGCAGTACTTC. V usage is TRBV7-2 and J usage is TRBJ2-7, with 7 bases lining up with TRBD2. There are 15 residues in the CDR3. Germline values: CDR1 SGHTA, CDR2 FQGNSA. Trimming removed 5 bases from V and 4 bases from J; junction bases left unmatched: 11.